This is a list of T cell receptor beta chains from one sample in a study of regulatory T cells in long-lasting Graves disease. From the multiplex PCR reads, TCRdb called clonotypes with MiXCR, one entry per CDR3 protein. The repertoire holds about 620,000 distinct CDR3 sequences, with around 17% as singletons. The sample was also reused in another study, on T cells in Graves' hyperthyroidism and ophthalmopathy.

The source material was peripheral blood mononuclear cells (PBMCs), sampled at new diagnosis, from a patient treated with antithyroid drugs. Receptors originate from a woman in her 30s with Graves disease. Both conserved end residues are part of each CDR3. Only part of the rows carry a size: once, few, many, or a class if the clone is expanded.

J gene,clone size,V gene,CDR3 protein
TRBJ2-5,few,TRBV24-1,CATATGGGGQETQYF
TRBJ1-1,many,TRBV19,CASRGQGYTEAFF
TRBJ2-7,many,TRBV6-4,CASSERGSGRNEQYF
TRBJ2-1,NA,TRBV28,CASRRAGGEQFF
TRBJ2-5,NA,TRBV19,CASSNNRVQETQYF
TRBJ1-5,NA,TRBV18,CASSPTQYEPQHF
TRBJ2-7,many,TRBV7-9,CASSSWTSVDEQYF
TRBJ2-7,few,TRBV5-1,CASSLGGGKSYEQYF
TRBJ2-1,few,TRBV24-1,CATSGGQGAMYEQFF
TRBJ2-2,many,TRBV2,CASRKDAGELFF
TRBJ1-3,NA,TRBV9,CASSGGPSSGNTIYF
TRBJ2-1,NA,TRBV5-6,CASNSYGRGMGEQFF
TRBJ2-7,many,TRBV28,CASISPTSGRREQYF
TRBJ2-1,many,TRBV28,CASSYLSPSTNEQFF
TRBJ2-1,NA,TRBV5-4,CAITPGRGKSYNEQFF
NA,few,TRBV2,CASSPTVGLAGSEQYF
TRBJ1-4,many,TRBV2,CASSEPTNEKLFF
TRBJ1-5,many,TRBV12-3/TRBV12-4,CASSRDRRPQHF
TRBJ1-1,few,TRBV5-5,CASREGLDTEAFF
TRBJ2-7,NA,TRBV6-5,CASSYSEWSKYEQYF
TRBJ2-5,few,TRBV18,CASSPLEGQETQYF
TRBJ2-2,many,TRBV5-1,CASSKRNLNTGELFF
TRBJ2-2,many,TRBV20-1,CSARGLAGDGELFF
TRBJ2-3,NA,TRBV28,CASSPPSFSNTQYF
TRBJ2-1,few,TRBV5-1,CASSYEGLAGSYNEQFF
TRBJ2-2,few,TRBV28,CASTWGRTGELFF
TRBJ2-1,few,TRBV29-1,CSASGISYNEQFF
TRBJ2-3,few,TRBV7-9,CASSWGLAGATTDTQYF
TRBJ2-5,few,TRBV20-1,CSAGHLRIAGGKETQYF
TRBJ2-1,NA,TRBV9,CASSVGSGIRMDEQFF
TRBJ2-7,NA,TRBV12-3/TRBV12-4,CASSPPRRPYEQYF
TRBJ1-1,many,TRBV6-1,CASSTSRGAGGTEAFF
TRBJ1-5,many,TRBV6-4,CASSDSANQPQHF
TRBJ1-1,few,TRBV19,CASSMTAEPLNTEAFF
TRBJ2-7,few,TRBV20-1,CSADSGTFYEQYF
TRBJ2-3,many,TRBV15,CATSRDLADTQYF
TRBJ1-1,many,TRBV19,CASVQRAKRRDTEAFF
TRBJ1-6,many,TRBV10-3,CAISERTASSYNSPLHF
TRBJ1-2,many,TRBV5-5,CASSLAMDRGYGYTF
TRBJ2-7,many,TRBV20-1,CSAAREGLGEQYF
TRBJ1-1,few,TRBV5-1,CASSRSGSGNTEAFF
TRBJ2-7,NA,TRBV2,CASSEAEAGNYEQYF
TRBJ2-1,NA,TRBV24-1,CATSDPRTTTNEQFF
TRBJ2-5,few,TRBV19,CASSSGTFLGQETQYF
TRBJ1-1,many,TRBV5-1,CASSYRTGDTEAFF